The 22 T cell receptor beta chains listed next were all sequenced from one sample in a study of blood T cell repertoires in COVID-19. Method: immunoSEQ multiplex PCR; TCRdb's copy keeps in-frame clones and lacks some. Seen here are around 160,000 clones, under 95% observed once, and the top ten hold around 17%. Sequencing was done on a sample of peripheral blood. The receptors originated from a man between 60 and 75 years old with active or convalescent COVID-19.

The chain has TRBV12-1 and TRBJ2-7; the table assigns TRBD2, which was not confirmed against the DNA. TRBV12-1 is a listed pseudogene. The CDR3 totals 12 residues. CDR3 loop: CASSCVSYEQYF. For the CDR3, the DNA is TGTGCCAGCAGCTGTGTTAGCTACGAGCAGTACTTC.

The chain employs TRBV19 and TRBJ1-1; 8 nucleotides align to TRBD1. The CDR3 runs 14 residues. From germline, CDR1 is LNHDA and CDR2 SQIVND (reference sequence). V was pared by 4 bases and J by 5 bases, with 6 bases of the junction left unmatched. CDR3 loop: CASSRQGSITEAFF. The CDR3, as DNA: TGTGCCAGTAGTAGACAGGGGTCGATTACTGAAGCTTTCTTT.

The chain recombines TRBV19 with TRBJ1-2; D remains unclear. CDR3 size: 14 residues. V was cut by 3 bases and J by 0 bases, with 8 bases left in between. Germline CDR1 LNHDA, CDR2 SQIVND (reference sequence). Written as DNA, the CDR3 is TGTGCCAGTAGTATCGCGGCAGCTAACTATGGCTACACCTTC. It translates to CASSIAAANYGYTF.

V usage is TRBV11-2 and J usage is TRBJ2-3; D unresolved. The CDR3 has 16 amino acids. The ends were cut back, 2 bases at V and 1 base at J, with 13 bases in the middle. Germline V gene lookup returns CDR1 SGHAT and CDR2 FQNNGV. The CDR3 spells CASSLFIHRRTDTQYF. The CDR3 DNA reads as TGTGCCAGCAGCTTATTTATCCACAGACGCACAGATACGCAGTATTTT.

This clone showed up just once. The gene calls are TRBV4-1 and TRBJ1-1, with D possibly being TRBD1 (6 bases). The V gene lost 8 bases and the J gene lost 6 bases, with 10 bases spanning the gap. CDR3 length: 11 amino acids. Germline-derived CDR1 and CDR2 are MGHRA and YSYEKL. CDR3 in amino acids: CASSGGPEAFF. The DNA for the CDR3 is TGCGCCAGCTCCGGGGGGCCTGAAGCTTTCTTT.

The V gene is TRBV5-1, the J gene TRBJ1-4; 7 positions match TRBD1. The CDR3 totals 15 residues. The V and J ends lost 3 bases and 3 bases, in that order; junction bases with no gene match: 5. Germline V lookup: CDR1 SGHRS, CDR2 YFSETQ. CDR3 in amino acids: CASSSQGVPNEKLFF. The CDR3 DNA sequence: TGCGCCAGCAGCTCCCAGGGGGTCCCTAATGAAAAACTGTTTTTT.

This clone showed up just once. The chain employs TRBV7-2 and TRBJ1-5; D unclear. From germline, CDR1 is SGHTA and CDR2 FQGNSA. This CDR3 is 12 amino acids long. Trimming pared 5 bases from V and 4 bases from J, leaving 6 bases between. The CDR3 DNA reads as TGTGCCAGCAGCGTAAATAATCAGCCCCAGCATTTT. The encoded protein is CASSVNNQPQHF. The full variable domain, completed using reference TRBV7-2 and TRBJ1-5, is GAGVSQSPSNKVTEKGKDVELRCDPISGHTALYWYRQSLGQGLEFLIYFQGNSAPDKSGLPSDRFSAERTGGSVSTLTIQRTQQEDSAVYLCASSVNNQPQHFGDGTRLSIL.

CDR3 nucleotides: TGTGCCAGTAGTATAGTAGGACACCGATTAGCGGGAGTGTACTTC. Its protein product is CASSIVGHRLAGVYF. V gene TRBV19 combines with J gene TRBJ2-7; 9 nucleotides align to TRBD2. V was clipped by 1 base and J by 12 bases; unmatched bases: 13. The CDR3 is made up of 15 amino acids. Per germline, CDR1 LNHDA and CDR2 SQIVND (reference sequence). The whole variable domain, filled in from reference TRBV19 and TRBJ2-7, reads DGGITQSPKYLFRKEGQNVTLSCEQNLNHDAMYWYRQDPGQGLRLIYYSQIVNDFQKGDIAEGYSVSREKKESFPLTVTSAQKNPTAFYLCASSIVGHRLAGVYFGPGTRLTVT.

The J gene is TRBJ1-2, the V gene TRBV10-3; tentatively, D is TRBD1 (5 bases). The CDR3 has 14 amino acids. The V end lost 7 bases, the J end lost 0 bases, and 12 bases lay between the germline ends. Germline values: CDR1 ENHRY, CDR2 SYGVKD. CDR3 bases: TGTGCCATCACAGGGTCAGTAGCTAACTATGGCTACACCTTC. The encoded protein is CAITGSVANYGYTF.

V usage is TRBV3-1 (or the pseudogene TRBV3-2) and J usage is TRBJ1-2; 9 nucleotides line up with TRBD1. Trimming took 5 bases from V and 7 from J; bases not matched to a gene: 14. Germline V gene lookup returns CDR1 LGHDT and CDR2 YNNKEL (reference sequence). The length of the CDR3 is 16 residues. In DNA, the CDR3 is TGTGCCAGCAGCGTTCTTACGGGACAGGGAAGGGGTGGCTACACCTTC. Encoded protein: CASSVLTGQGRGGYTF.

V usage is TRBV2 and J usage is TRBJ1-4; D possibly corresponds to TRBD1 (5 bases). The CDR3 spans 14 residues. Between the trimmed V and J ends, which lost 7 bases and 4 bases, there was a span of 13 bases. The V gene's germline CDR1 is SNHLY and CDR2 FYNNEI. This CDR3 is CASKASTVNEKLFF. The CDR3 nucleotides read TGTGCCAGCAAAGCTTCGACAGTTAATGAAAAACTGTTTTTT.

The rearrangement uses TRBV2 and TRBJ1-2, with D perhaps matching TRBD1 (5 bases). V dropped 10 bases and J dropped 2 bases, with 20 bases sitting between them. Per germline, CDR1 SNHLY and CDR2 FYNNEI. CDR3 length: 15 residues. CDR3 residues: CATRAPQKRNYGYTF. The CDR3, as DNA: TGTGCCACCAGGGCCCCCCAGAAGAGGAACTATGGCTACACCTTC.

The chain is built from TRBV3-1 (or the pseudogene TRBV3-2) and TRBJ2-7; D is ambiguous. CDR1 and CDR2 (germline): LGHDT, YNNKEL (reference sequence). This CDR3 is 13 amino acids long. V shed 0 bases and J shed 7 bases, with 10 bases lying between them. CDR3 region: CASSQDRRWEQYF. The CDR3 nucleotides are TGTGCCAGCAGCCAAGATCGGCGGTGGGAGCAGTACTTC.

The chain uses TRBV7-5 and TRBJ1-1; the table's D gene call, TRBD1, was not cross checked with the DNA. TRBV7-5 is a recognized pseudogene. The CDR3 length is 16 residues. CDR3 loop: CVRSLRPGQGNTEAFF. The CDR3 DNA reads TGTGTCAGAAGCTTAAGGCCGGGACAGGGAAACACTGAAGCTTTCTTT.

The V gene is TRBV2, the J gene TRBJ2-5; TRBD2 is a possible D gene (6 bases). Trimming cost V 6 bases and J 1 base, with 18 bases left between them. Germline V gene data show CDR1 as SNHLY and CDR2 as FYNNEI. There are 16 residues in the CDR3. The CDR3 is CASRVSGLFTQETQYF. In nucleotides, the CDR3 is TGTGCCAGCAGGGTTAGCGGCCTTTTTACCCAAGAGACCCAGTACTTC.

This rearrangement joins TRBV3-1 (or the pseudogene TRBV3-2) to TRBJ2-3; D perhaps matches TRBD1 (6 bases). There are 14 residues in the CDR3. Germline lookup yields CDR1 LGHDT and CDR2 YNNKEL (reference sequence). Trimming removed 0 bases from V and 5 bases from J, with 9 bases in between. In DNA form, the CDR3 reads TGTGCCAGCAGCCAAGAAGGGGGTGGAGATACGCAGTATTTT. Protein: CASSQEGGGDTQYF.

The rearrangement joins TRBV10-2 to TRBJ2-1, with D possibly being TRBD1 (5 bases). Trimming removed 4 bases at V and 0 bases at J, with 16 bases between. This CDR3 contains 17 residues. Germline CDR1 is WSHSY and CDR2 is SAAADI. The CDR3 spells CASSGTSLIGSYNEQFF. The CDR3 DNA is TGCGCCAGCAGTGGGACAAGTCTTATAGGCTCCTACAATGAGCAGTTCTTC.

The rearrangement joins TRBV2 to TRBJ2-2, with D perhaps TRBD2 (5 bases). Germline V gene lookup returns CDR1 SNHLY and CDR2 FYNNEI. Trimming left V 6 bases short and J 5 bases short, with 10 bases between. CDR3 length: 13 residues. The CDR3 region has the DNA TGTGCCAGCAGCCCCCCGGGGACCGGGGAGCTGTTTTTT. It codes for CASSPPGTGELFF. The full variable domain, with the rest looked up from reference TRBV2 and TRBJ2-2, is EPEVTQTPSHQVTQMGQEVILRCVPISNHLYFYWYRQILGQKVEFLVSFYNNEISEKSEIFDDQFSVERPDGSNFTLKIRSTKLEDSAMYFCASSPPGTGELFFGEGSRLTVL.

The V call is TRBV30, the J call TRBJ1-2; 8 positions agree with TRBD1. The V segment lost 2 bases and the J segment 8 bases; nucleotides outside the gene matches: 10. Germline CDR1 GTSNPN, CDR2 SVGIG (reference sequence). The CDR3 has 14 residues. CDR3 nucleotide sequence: TGTGCCTGGAGTAACTTGGGACAGGTCGTGGGCTACACCTTC. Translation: CAWSNLGQVVGYTF. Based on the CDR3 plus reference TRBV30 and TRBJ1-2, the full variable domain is SQTIHQWPATLVQPVGSPLSLECTVEGTSNPNLYWYRQAAGRGLQLLFYSVGIGQISSEVPQNLSASRPQDRQFILSSKKLLLSDSGFYLCAWSNLGQVVGYTFGSGTRLTVV.

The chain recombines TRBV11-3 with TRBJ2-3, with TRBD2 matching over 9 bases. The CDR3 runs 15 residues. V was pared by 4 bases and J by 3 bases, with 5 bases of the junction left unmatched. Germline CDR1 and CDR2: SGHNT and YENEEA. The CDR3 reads CASSSGLARTDTQYF. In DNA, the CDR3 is TGTGCCAGCAGCTCCGGACTAGCGCGGACAGATACGCAGTATTTT.

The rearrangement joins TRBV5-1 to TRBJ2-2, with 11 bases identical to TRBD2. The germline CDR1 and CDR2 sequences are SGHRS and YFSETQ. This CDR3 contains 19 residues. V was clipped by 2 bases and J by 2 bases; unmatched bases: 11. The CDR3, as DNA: TGCGCCAGCAGCTTTCGGCTAGCGGGAGGATCAATTAACACCGGGGAGCTGTTTTTT. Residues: CASSFRLAGGSINTGELFF.

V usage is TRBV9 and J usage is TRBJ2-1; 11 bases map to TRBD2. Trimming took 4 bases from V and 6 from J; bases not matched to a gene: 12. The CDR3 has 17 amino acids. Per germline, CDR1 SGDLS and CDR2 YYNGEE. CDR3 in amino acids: CASSPRLAGLVGNEQFF. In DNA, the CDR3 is TGTGCCAGCAGCCCTAGACTAGCGGGGTTGGTGGGCAATGAGCAGTTCTTC. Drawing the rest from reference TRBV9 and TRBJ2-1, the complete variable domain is DSGVTQTPKHLITATGQRVTLRCSPRSGDLSVYWYQQSLDQGLQFLIQYYNGEERAKGNILERFSAQQFPDLHSELNLSSLELGDSALYFCASSPRLAGLVGNEQFFGPGTRLTVL.